This T cell receptor (beta chain) was captured in a study of molecular identifiers for immune sequencing clone quantification. Findings and limits, study-wide: Under 1% of molecules in naive cells, but over 98% of effector molecules, belonged to clones above 20 RNA copies. Sizes of clones that are highly expanded could be underestimated (if identical TCR molecules share a barcode).

The CDR3 is 15 residues long. Comments on this clonotype: What it recognizes is unknown. At one end the junction does not follow the germline gene, possibly because of a read error.

Bulk libraries came from a prior protocol with listed TCR primers. Each CDR3 protein gets one entry after TCRdb re-called the PCR reads with MiXCR. The profile shows some 320,000 distinct CDR3 sequences, around 21% of them singletons. The specimen sequenced was naive CD8+ T cells from blood, with Jurkat cell RNA spiked in. Subset indicated: FACS-sorted CD8+CD4-CCR7+CD45RA+ naive T cells. J is TRBJ1-5 and V is TRBV12-3 or TRBV12-4; 10 positions agree with TRBD1. This sequence originates from a human donor in good health. Some libraries in this study had Jurkat cell RNA spiked in. The CDR3 region has the DNA TGTGCCGGCAGTTCGACGGGACAGGGGCAACAGCCCCAGCATTTT. It yields the protein CAGSSTGQGQQPQHF.